Listed below are T cell receptor beta chains from one sample, sequenced in a study of blood T cell repertoires in COVID-19. Assay used: immunoSEQ multiplex PCR; TCRdb lists only in-frame clones, some missing. This sample has about 71,000 clones, with just under 85% found just once. The specimen sequenced was peripheral blood. The receptors were sampled from a man between 65 and 80 years old with acute or convalescent COVID-19. CDR3s include the opening cysteine and the closing phenylalanine or tryptophan. Each record gives: clone size, J gene, V gene, D gene, CDR3 DNA, CDR3 protein. A D gene is named only where the DNA matches it firmly. Rows give clone size only sometimes, using once, few, many, or a class for an expanded clone.

- | TRBJ1-2 | TRBV7-9 | - | TGTGCCAGCAGCTTAGCCAACCGGGGGGGGTATGGCTACACCTTC | CASSLANRGGYGYTF
- | TRBJ2-1 | TRBV5-1 | - | TGCGCCAGTCGAGGGCCAGGACAGGGAGGGAATGAGCAGTTCTTC | CASRGPGQGGNEQFF
- | TRBJ2-7 | TRBV19 | TRBD1 | TGTGCCAGTAGTTCCTCGGACAGGGAGTACGAGCAGTACTTC | CASSSSDREYEQYF
- | TRBJ2-3 | TRBV7-3 | TRBD2 | TGTGCCAGCAGCTTAATGGGAGGTAGCGGGGGCGCAGATACGCAGTATTTT | CASSLMGGSGGADTQYF
- | TRBJ1-1 | TRBV28 | - | TGTGCCAGCCATCCGGGGGGCCTTGGGAACACTGAAGCTTTCTTT | CASHPGGLGNTEAFF
- | TRBJ2-1 | TRBV19 | TRBD2 | TGTGCCAGTATCCACAACGGGGGGAAGAATGAGCAGTTCTTC | CASIHNGGKNEQFF
- | TRBJ2-1 | TRBV27 | TRBD2 | TGTGCCAGCAGTTCCCTCTATAGCGGGAACAATGAGCAGTTCTTC | CASSSLYSGNNEQFF
- | TRBJ1-5 | TRBV19 | TRBD1 | TGTGCCAGTAGTACTCACGACAGGGGGCTTGGCAATCAGCCCCAGCATTTT | CASSTHDRGLGNQPQHF
- | TRBJ1-1 | TRBV28 | - | TGTGCCAGCAGCCACAACAGGTCCCCGAACACTGAAGCTTTCTTT | CASSHNRSPNTEAFF
- | TRBJ2-7 | TRBV5-1 | - | TGCGCCAGCAGCTTATGGGGGAATCAGGGAGGCGAGCAGTACTTC | CASSLWGNQGGEQYF
- | TRBJ1-4 | TRBV6-2/TRBV6-3 | - | TGTGCCAGCAGTTACTCGGGGGGACGAGAAAAACTGTTTTTT | CASSYSGGREKLFF
- | TRBJ2-1 | TRBV10-3 | - | TGTGCCATCAGGACCCCAGGGGATGAGCAGTTCTTC | CAIRTPGDEQFF
- | TRBJ2-5 | TRBV9 | TRBD1 | TGTGCCAGCAGCGCCCTGGGACAGGAACTCGAGACCCAGTACTTC | CASSALGQELETQYF
- | TRBJ2-1 | TRBV28 | TRBD2 | TGTGCCAGCAGTTTCCTTCAACTAGCGGGAGGGCGGGATGAGCAGTTCTTC | CASSFLQLAGGRDEQFF
- | TRBJ2-7 | TRBV24-1 | - | TGTGCCACCAGTGACCTTAACGAGCAGTACTTC | CATSDLNEQYF
- | TRBJ2-6 | TRBV6-5 | TRBD1 | TGTGCCAGCAGGACAGGGTCCGGGGCCAACGTCCTGACTTTC | CASRTGSGANVLTF
- | TRBJ1-1 | TRBV10-3 | - | TGTGCCATCAGTACGGACATCGGGAACACTGAAGCTTTCTTT | CAISTDIGNTEAFF
- | TRBJ2-1 | TRBV19 | - | TGTGCCAGTACCCCCCCCGGTGGGAGAGCGTACTACAATGAGCAGTTCTTC | CASTPPGGRAYYNEQFF
few | TRBJ2-2 | TRBV7-2 | TRBD2 | TGTGCCAGCAGCGCCCGGGGGGCCGGGGAGCTGTTTTTT | CASSARGAGELFF
- | TRBJ1-2 | TRBV7-2 | - | TGTGCCAGCAGCTTAGAACCGGGACAAGGCTATGGCTACACCTTC | CASSLEPGQGYGYTF
- | TRBJ1-2 | TRBV28 | - | TGTGCCAGCCACAGGCAGGGAAACTATGGCTACACCTTC | CASHRQGNYGYTF
- | TRBJ1-1 | TRBV28 | - | TGTGCCAGCAGTTTTTGGAGGGGGGGGACTGAAGCTTTCTTT | CASSFWRGGTEAFF
- | TRBJ2-7 | TRBV21-1 | - | TGTGCCAGCAGCAAGTCCCCAGGGGTGTTATACGAGCAGTACTTC | CASSKSPGVLYEQYF
- | TRBJ2-1 | TRBV15 | - | TGTGCCACCAGCGTTAGCGGACCGAACGATGAGCAGTTCTTC | CATSVSGPNDEQFF
- | TRBJ2-1 | TRBV19 | TRBD1 | TGTGCCAGTAGTAAGGACAGGCCGCCCTACAATGAGCAGTTCTTC | CASSKDRPPYNEQFF
few | TRBJ2-7 | TRBV29-1 | TRBD1 | TGCAGCGTTGTCGGCAGGGGGCGTCTCCGTGACGAGCAGTACTTC | CSVVGRGRLRDEQYF
few | TRBJ1-6 | TRBV2 | - | TGTGCCAGCAGCCCCGAGAGGGTCAACGGTTCACCCCTCCACTTT | CASSPERVNGSPLHF
- | TRBJ1-5 | TRBV19 | TRBD1 | TGTGCCACTGAAACAGGGGTTTCTCGTCGCAATCAGCCCCAGCATTTT | CATETGVSRRNQPQHF
- | TRBJ1-5 | TRBV19 | TRBD1 | TGTGCCAGTTACGACAGGGCGAGCAATCAGCCCCAGCATTTT | CASYDRASNQPQHF
- | TRBJ2-7 | TRBV18 | TRBD2 | TGTGCCAGCTCACCAGTAGCGGGAGCCCACGAGCAGTACTTC | CASSPVAGAHEQYF
- | TRBJ2-7 | TRBV7-7 | TRBD1 | TGTGCCAGCAGCTTGGACAGGGAGAATGAGCAGTACTTC | CASSLDRENEQYF
- | TRBJ1-1 | TRBV5-1 | - | TGCGCCAGCAGCTTGGTCTGGGGGGGTAACACTGAAGCTTTCTTT | CASSLVWGGNTEAFF
few | TRBJ2-5 | TRBV5-8 | - | TGTGCCAGCAGCTTGGGACAGTGGGGCCAAGAGACCCAGTACTTC | CASSLGQWGQETQYF
- | TRBJ1-2 | TRBV29-1 | - | TGCAGCGTTGAAGGAGCCGCGGGTGGCTACACCTTC | CSVEGAAGGYTF
- | TRBJ2-1 | TRBV2 | TRBD1 | TGTGCCAGCACGCACGACAGGGGCAATGAGCAGTTCTTC | CASTHDRGNEQFF
- | TRBJ2-7 | TRBV12-3/TRBV12-4 | TRBD1 | TGTGCCAGCAGTCGGGACAGAGATTACGAGCAGTACTTC | CASSRDRDYEQYF
- | TRBJ1-4 | TRBV3-1/TRBV3-2 | TRBD1 | TGTGCCAGCAGCCGATCTCGGGACAGGGATGAAAAACTGTTTTTT | CASSRSRDRDEKLFF
- | TRBJ2-5 | TRBV30 | TRBD2 | TGTGCCTGGAGTGTAACTAGCGGGCTAGAGACCCAGTACTTC | CAWSVTSGLETQYF
once | TRBJ1-5 | TRBV4-1 | - | TGCGCCAGCAGCCAAGGGTTTGGACAGAGCAATCAGCCCCAGCATTTT | CASSQGFGQSNQPQHF
- | TRBJ1-1 | TRBV19 | TRBD1 | TGTGCCAGTAGTATCGAGGCCGGGACAGCTGAAGCTTTCTTT | CASSIEAGTAEAFF
- | TRBJ1-4 | TRBV29-1 | - | TGCAGCGCCCCTGTTGGAGGAGAAAAACTGTTTTTT | CSAPVGGEKLFF
- | TRBJ1-2 | TRBV6-5 | TRBD1 | TGTGCCAGCAGTCCAGGACAGGGGCCGACCTATGGCTACACCTTC | CASSPGQGPTYGYTF
- | TRBJ2-5 | TRBV4-1 | - | TGCGCCAGCAGCCACCGAGATTTCAATGTGGAGACCCAGTACTTC | CASSHRDFNVETQYF
- | TRBJ2-1 | TRBV6-6 | TRBD2 | TGTGCCAGCAGTCCAAGACTAGCGGGAGGCCAGGACTCCTACAATGAGCAGTTCTTC | CASSPRLAGGQDSYNEQFF
- | TRBJ2-7 | TRBV6-5 | TRBD1 | TGTGCCAGCAGACAGGGGGGTTCCTCCTACGAGCAGTACTTC | CASRQGGSSYEQYF
- | TRBJ2-2 | TRBV7-9 | - | TGTGCCAGCAGCTTAGGCACCGGGACCGGGGAGCTGTTTTTT | CASSLGTGTGELFF
- | TRBJ2-3 | TRBV7-3 | TRBD2 | TGTGCCAGCAGCCGTAGCGGGAGGGTGTCAGATACGCAGTATTTT | CASSRSGRVSDTQYF
- | TRBJ2-7 | TRBV7-9 | TRBD1 | TGTGCCAGCAGCCACAGGGGGCCCGAGCAGTACTTC | CASSHRGPEQYF
- | TRBJ2-1 | TRBV27 | TRBD1 | TGTGCCAGCAGTTTATCGGACAGGGGACGCAATGAGCAGTTCTTC | CASSLSDRGRNEQFF